One sample yielded the 9 T cell receptor beta chains listed below, sequenced in a study of CD8+ T cells in alopecia areata. In each case, RNA was isolated and then reverse transcribed into cDNA as the sequencing template. The repertoire was sequenced with immunoSEQ multiplex PCR; TCRdb's copy has only in-frame clones and lacks some. The table includes hundreds of thousands of clones, 67% detected once. Specimen: CD4+ T cells sorted from blood, collected at week 0. The receptor source for this set is a human donor with alopecia areata.

The chain recombines TRBV9 with TRBJ1-2, with D hard to call. The germline gives CDR1 SGDLS, CDR2 YYNGEE. The germline V and J ends were trimmed by 0 bases and 6 bases, with 12 bases remaining between them. This CDR3 comprises 14 residues. The chain's CDR3 is CASSVDTRANGYTF. In DNA form, the CDR3 reads TGTGCCAGCAGCGTAGATACGAGGGCTAATGGCTACACCTTC.

The chain recombines TRBV30 with TRBJ2-7; D might be TRBD1 or TRBD2, each matching 5 bases. The germline V gene has CDR1 GTSNPN and CDR2 SVGIG (reference sequence). Trimming took off 2 bases at V and 4 bases at J, with 18 bases between the two ends. The CDR3 extends over 15 amino acids. CDR3 DNA: TGTGCCTGGAGTCGACCCCGGGACGGGGAATACGAGCAGTACTTC. Its protein is CAWSRPRDGEYEQYF. Full variable domain (rest looked up from reference TRBV30 and TRBJ2-7): SQTIHQWPATLVQPVGSPLSLECTVEGTSNPNLYWYRQAAGRGLQLLFYSVGIGQISSEVPQNLSASRPQDRQFILSSKKLLLSDSGFYLCAWSRPRDGEYEQYFGPGTRLTVT.

This clone was detected a few times. The chain carries TRBV5-1 and TRBJ2-5, with TRBD2 matching over 14 bases. Germline values: CDR1 SGHRS, CDR2 YFSETQ. Trimming removed 3 bases from V and 4 bases from J; junction bases left unmatched: 8. CDR3 length: 17 residues. The CDR3: CASSSGLAGAGGETQYF. The CDR3, as DNA: TGCGCCAGCAGCTCGGGACTAGCGGGGGCCGGTGGAGAGACCCAGTACTTC.

The V gene is TRBV30, the J gene TRBJ1-5; the match to TRBD1 covers 7 bases. V lost 3 bases to trimming and J lost 4 bases; unmatched junction nucleotides: 6. The germline CDR1 and CDR2 sequences are GTSNPN and SVGIG (reference sequence). This CDR3 has 14 residues. The CDR3 sequence is CAWSEGTVNQPQHF. The CDR3 DNA follows: TGTGCCTGGAGCGAAGGGACAGTGAATCAGCCCCAGCATTTT.

The table lists this clone with a few counts. In the same sample, other DNA sequences code for this CDR3. In DNA form, the CDR3 reads TGTGCCAGCAGCTTGGGCACTGAAGCTTTCTTT. This sequence encodes CASSLGTEAFF. The chain couples TRBV7-2 to TRBJ1-1; no firm D call. Germline V gene lookup returns CDR1 SGHTA and CDR2 FQGNSA. Trimming removed 3 bases from V and 4 bases from J, with 3 bases in between. The CDR3 runs 11 residues.

The chain combines TRBV25-1 with TRBJ1-2; possibly TRBD1 for D (5 bases). The V end was cut by 1 base, the J end by 8 bases, with 11 bases between. The length of the CDR3 is 13 residues. CDR1 is MGHDK, CDR2 SYGVNS, per germline. Written as DNA, the CDR3 is TGTGCCAGCAGTGAATGGGGGACTTCAGGCTACACCTTC. Translated: CASSEWGTSGYTF.

V is TRBV27 and J is TRBJ1-2; 8 bases agree with TRBD1. This CDR3 is 16 amino acids long. Germline-derived CDR1 and CDR2 are MNHEY and SMNVEV (reference sequence). V lost 0 bases, J lost 7 bases, and 10 bases stayed unmatched. CDR3 protein: CASSLSPTTGGGGYTF. The CDR3 nucleotides read TGTGCCAGCAGTTTATCACCGACCACAGGGGGAGGTGGCTACACCTTC.

The chain links TRBV9 to TRBJ1-6; D might be TRBD1 (5 bases). The CDR3 is made up of 13 amino acids. V was trimmed by 0 bases and J by 10 bases, leaving 8 bases between them. Germline V gene data show CDR1 as SGDLS and CDR2 as YYNGEE. The chain's CDR3 is CASSVERGSPLHF. As DNA, the CDR3 is TGTGCCAGCAGCGTAGAAAGGGGATCACCCCTCCACTTT.

The chain is built from TRBV29-1 and TRBJ2-1; TRBD1 aligns across 7 bases. The CDR3 has 11 residues. With 7 bases clipped from V and 6 bases from J, the junction kept 3 bases outside the gene matches. Germline V gene sequence: CDR1 SQVTM, CDR2 ANQGSEA. The CDR3 loop reads CSGDRANEQFF. The CDR3 DNA sequence: TGCAGCGGCGACAGGGCCAATGAGCAGTTCTTC.